Presented here are 16 T cell receptor beta chains from one specimen sequenced in a study of Graves' ophthalmopathy and Graves' hyperthyroidism. CDR3 regions of TCR beta were amplified from RNA transcripts. Amplification began with first-round RT-PCR using HTBI primers, then second-round multiplex PCR was performed. MiXCR, applied by TCRdb to the multiplex PCR reads, yields one record per CDR3 protein. The table has some 1.1 million distinct CDR3 sequences, about 36% seen once. Sequencing was carried out using peripheral blood or thyroid tissue (not recorded which). Receptor source: an adult man with Graves' hyperthyroidism.

This clonotype was counted many times. CDR3 bases: TGTGCCAGCAGTCCCACAGTCCGGGGGGAGACCCAGTACTTC. It codes for CASSPTVRGETQYF. The J gene is TRBJ2-5, the V gene TRBV6-5; possible D gene TRBD2, 6 bases. V was trimmed by 5 bases and J by 5 bases, leaving 15 bases between them. The CDR3 runs to 14 residues. Germline lookup yields CDR1 MNHEY and CDR2 SVGAGI.

The V and J genes are TRBV7-8 and TRBJ2-7; TRBD1 aligns across 7 bases. The CDR3 runs to 16 residues. V gave up 5 bases and J gave up 3 bases; unmatched junction bases: 13. Germline CDR1 reads SGHVS; CDR2 reads FQNEAQ. The CDR3 DNA reads TGTGCCAGCAGCCCGACGGGACAGCCATCGTTCTACGAGCAGTACTTC. It translates to CASSPTGQPSFYEQYF. The variable domain in full, with the rest retrieved from reference TRBV7-8 and TRBJ2-7, is GAGVSQSPRYKVAKRGQDVALRCDPISGHVSLFWYQQALGQGPEFLTYFQNEAQLDKSGLPSDRFFAERPEGSVSTLKIQRTQQEDSAVYLCASSPTGQPSFYEQYFGPGTRLTVT.

The rearrangement joins TRBV7-4 to TRBJ1-3; D is perhaps TRBD1 (5 bases). The V end was cut by 5 bases, the J end by 3 bases, with 20 bases between. There are 17 residues in the CDR3. The germline V gene encodes CDR1 SGHVT and CDR2 SQSDAQ. The CDR3 is CASSRQGIQRYGNTIYF. The CDR3 DNA sequence: TGTGCCAGCAGCCGTCAGGGCATACAACGCTATGGAAACACCATATATTTT.

For this clonotype: Relative to the germline gene, one junction end is altered; a read error may explain this. The chain couples TRBV10-3 to TRBJ1-6; 7 bases line up with TRBD1. The germline gives CDR1 ENHRY, CDR2 SYGVKD. CDR3 length equals 16 residues. The chain's CDR3 is CASSRRTGTANSPLHF. In nucleotides, the CDR3 is TGTGCCAGCAGTCGTAGAACCGGGACAGCAAATTCACCCCTCCACTTT.

Regarding this clonotype: A much larger clone sits a single nucleotide away, making a read error possible. The chain combines TRBV7-3 with TRBJ2-5, with TRBD2 matching over 8 bases. The trim removed 2 bases at V and 7 bases at J, leaving 9 bases unmatched. Germline CDR1 is SGHTA and CDR2 is FQGTGA. The CDR3 spans 15 residues. The CDR3 region has the DNA TGTGCCAGCAGCTTAGGCGCATCGGGGGGGGGGACCCAGTACTTC. Translation: CASSLGASGGGTQYF.

The chain is built from TRBV29-1 and TRBJ2-5; D is perhaps TRBD1 or TRBD2 (5 bases each). CDR3 size: 14 residues. Trimming pared 4 bases from V and 5 bases from J, leaving 17 bases between. The germline CDR1 and CDR2 sequences are SQVTM and ANQGSEA. In nucleotides, the CDR3 is TGCAGCGTTGCCGACGGGGCCTCCAGGGAGACCCAGTACTTC. This gives the protein CSVADGASRETQYF.

Many counts were recorded for this clonotype. CDR3 in amino acids: CASRQDGNTEAFF. The CDR3, as DNA: TGTGCCAGCAGACAAGACGGGAACACTGAAGCTTTCTTT. The rearrangement links TRBV7-9 to TRBJ1-1, with unresolved D. Germline CDR1 reads SEHNR; CDR2 reads FQNEAQ (reference sequence). The CDR3 contains 13 residues. The V gene lost 6 bases and the J gene lost 1 base, with 9 bases spanning the gap.

This clonotype was detected many times. The chain links TRBV7-6 to TRBJ1-1, with D uncertain. Germline V CDR1 and CDR2: SGHVS, FNYEAQ. The length of the CDR3 is 15 residues. Between the trimmed V and J ends, which lost 3 bases and 1 base, there was a span of 12 bases. CDR3 nucleotide sequence: TGTGCCAGCAGCTTCGCGTCAGTGGGGAACACTGAAGCTTTCTTT. It encodes CASSFASVGNTEAFF.

At least ten counts were recorded for this clonotype. J is TRBJ2-5 and V is TRBV5-1, with 8 bases identical to TRBD1. The CDR3 covers 17 residues. V was pared by 2 bases and J by 0 bases, with 9 bases of the junction left unmatched. Germline V gene sequence: CDR1 SGHRS, CDR2 YFSETQ. CDR3 region: CASSFLTGEVDQETQYF. DNA of the CDR3: TGCGCCAGCAGCTTTTTGACAGGGGAGGTGGACCAAGAGACCCAGTACTTC. Combining the CDR3 with reference TRBV5-1 and TRBJ2-5 gives the whole variable domain KAGVTQTPRYLIKTRGQQVTLSCSPISGHRSVSWYQQTPGQGLQFLFEYFSETQRNKGNFPGRFSGRQFSNSRSEMNVSTLELGDSALYLCASSFLTGEVDQETQYFGPGTRLLVL.

The chain uses TRBV4-1 and TRBJ1-5; D remains unclear. Germline CDR1 is MGHRA and CDR2 is YSYEKL. The germline V and J ends were trimmed by 0 bases and 0 bases, with 12 bases remaining between them. The CDR3 has 17 residues. The CDR3 protein is CASSQDLQAYSNQPQHF. The CDR3 DNA follows: TGCGCCAGCAGCCAAGATCTTCAGGCGTATAGCAATCAGCCCCAGCATTTT.

This clonotype was observed many times. The chain recombines TRBV19 with TRBJ1-2, with 8 bases aligning to TRBD1. Trimming at V came to 4 bases and at J to 5 bases, leaving 9 bases not matched to a gene. Germline-derived CDR1 and CDR2 are LNHDA and SQIVND (reference sequence). The CDR3 length is 15 residues. For the CDR3, the DNA is TGTGCCAGTAGTACGAAAGGACAGGGATTATATGGCTACACCTTC. Its protein is CASSTKGQGLYGYTF.

Only one count was recorded for this clonotype. The CDR3 carries no conserved terminal phenylalanine or tryptophan, so it likely arises from a read error. The CDR3 is CASTTGTGHSNQPQHC. The CDR3 nucleotides are TGTGCCAGCACGACGGGGACAGGTCATAGCAATCAGCCCCAGCATTGT. V and J are TRBV6-6 and TRBJ1-5; 8 bases line up with TRBD1. Germline trimming cut 7 bases from V and 0 bases from J; bases unmatched to any gene: 8. Germline CDR1 and CDR2: MNHNY and SVGAGI (reference sequence). This CDR3 contains 16 residues.

This clonotype was found a few times. The rearrangement joins TRBV6-6 to TRBJ1-5; the match to TRBD1 covers 9 bases. The CDR3 length is 15 residues. V lost 0 bases, J lost 6 bases, and 3 bases stayed unmatched. From germline, CDR1 is MNHNY and CDR2 SVGAGI (reference sequence). The DNA for the CDR3 is TGTGCCAGCAGTTACTCCGGGACAGGGTCTCAGCCCCAGCATTTT. This codes for CASSYSGTGSQPQHF.

This clonotype occurred many times. J is TRBJ2-7 and V is TRBV12-3 or TRBV12-4; unclear D gene. V dropped 4 bases and J dropped 1 base, with 14 bases sitting between them. The CDR3 runs 15 residues. CDR3 bases: TGTGCCAGCAGTTCGGTACCTGGTTGGTCCTACGAGCAGTACTTC. Protein sequence: CASSSVPGWSYEQYF.

This clonotype was counted ten times or more. The rearrangement links TRBV6-6 to TRBJ1-2, with D possibly TRBD1 on 6 matching bases. CDR1 and CDR2 (germline): MNHNY, SVGAGI (reference sequence). This CDR3 has 16 residues. Trimming stripped 4 bases from V and 4 bases from J, with 19 bases between. The CDR3 spells CASSSPGQLETYGYTF. The CDR3 nucleotides read TGTGCCAGCAGTTCTCCCGGACAGTTGGAGACCTATGGCTACACCTTC.

This clonotype was observed at least ten times. V usage is TRBV20-1 and J usage is TRBJ1-5, with a tentative D call TRBD1 (6 bases). Trimming left V 3 bases short and J 11 bases short, with 8 bases between. The CDR3 runs to 10 residues. Germline V gene data show CDR1 as DFQATT and CDR2 as SNEGSKA (reference sequence). The CDR3 bases are TGCAGTGCTAGGGGGGGCGCCCAGCATTTT. It yields the protein CSARGGAQHF.